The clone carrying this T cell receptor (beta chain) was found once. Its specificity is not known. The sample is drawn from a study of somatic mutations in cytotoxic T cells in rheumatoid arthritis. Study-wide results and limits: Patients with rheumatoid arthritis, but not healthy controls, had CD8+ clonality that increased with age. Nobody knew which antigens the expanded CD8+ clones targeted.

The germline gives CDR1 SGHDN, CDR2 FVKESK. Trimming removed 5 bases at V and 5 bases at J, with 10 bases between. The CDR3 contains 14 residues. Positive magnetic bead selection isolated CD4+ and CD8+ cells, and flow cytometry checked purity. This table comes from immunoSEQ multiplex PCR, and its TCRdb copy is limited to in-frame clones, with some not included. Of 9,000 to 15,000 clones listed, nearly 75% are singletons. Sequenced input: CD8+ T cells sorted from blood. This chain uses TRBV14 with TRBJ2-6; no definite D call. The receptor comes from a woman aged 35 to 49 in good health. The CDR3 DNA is TGTGCCAGCAGCGGTGTAAGTCGGGCCAACGTCCTGACTTTC. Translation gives CASSGVSRANVLTF.